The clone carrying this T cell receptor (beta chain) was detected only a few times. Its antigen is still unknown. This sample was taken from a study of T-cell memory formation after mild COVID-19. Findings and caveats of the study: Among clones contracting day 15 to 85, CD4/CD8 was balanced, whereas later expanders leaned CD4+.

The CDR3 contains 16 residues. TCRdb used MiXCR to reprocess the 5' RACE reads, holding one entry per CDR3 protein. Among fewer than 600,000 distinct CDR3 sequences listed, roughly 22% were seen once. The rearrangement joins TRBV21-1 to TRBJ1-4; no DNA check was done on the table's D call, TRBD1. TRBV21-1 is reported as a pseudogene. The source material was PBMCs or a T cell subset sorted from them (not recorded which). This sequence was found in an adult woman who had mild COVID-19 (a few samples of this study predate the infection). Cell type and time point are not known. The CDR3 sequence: CASSKSLRGANEKLFF. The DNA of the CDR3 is TGTGCCAGCAGCAAATCCCTGAGGGGGGCTAATGAAAAACTGTTTTTT.